One sample yielded the 7 T cell receptor beta chains listed below, sequenced in a study of technical replicates of blood from four donors. Data came from immunoSEQ multiplex PCR; TCRdb stores just in-frame clones and leaves some out. Altogether 76,000 or so clones are present, roughly 85% being singletons, with the ten largest covering roughly 4.9%. Sequencing was performed on PBMCs. The source of these receptors is a human donor in good health. Some clones in this sample may be carry-over from other donors' samples.

This chain connects TRBV5-1 to TRBJ1-1; D perhaps matches TRBD1 (6 bases). CDR3 length: 13 amino acids. CDR1 is SGHRS, CDR2 YFSETQ, per germline. V dropped 2 bases and J dropped 3 bases, with 8 bases sitting between them. The CDR3 loop reads CASSLQGYTEAFF. CDR3 DNA sequence: TGCGCCAGCAGCTTACAGGGTTACACTGAAGCTTTCTTT.

This clone has a handful of counts. This sequence joins TRBV5-1 and TRBJ1-4; no reliable D call. The CDR3 extends over 14 amino acids. V gave up 0 bases and J gave up 4 bases, with 7 bases separating them. Germline CDR1 is SGHRS and CDR2 is YFSETQ. The CDR3 nucleotides read TGCGCCAGCAGCTTGGACAGCTTTAATGAAAAACTGTTTTTT. The encoded protein is CASSLDSFNEKLFF.

V and J are TRBV6-5 and TRBJ2-7, with 7 positions matching TRBD2. CDR1 and CDR2 (germline): MNHEY, SVGAGI. The CDR3 has 15 residues. Losses at the gene ends were 7 bases for V and 4 bases for J; bases not matched to a gene: 13. CDR3 DNA: TGTGCCAGCACCCCTCTGGGCGGGAGTAGGTACGAGCAGTACTTC. The encoded protein is CASTPLGGSRYEQYF.

The J gene is TRBJ2-3, the V gene TRBV27; D might be TRBD1 (6 bases). This CDR3 comprises 14 residues. V was cut by 6 bases and J by 2 bases, with 12 bases left in between. CDR1 and CDR2 from the germline V gene are MNHEY and SMNVEV (reference sequence). The CDR3 DNA reads as TGTGCCAGCAGCGTTAGGGGGAACACAGATACGCAGTATTTT. The encoded protein is CASSVRGNTDTQYF.

This clone was recorded a few times. The chain joins TRBV23-1 to TRBJ1-1; D is possibly TRBD1 (6 bases). TRBV23-1 is treated as an ORF (open reading frame) with a function not yet certain. The CDR3 has 13 amino acids. Trimming took 2 bases from V and 7 from J, leaving 11 bases between them. CDR3 protein: CASSQETGCEAFF. The CDR3 nucleotides are TGCGCCAGCAGTCAAGAGACAGGATGTGAAGCTTTCTTT.

The chain joins TRBV6-5 to TRBJ2-1; D unclear. The CDR3 has 11 amino acids. Between the trimmed V and J ends, which lost 1 base and 10 bases, there was a span of 5 bases. Germline V lookup: CDR1 MNHEY, CDR2 SVGAGI. The CDR3 sequence is CASSYFQEQFF. CDR3 bases: TGTGCCAGCAGTTACTTCCAGGAGCAGTTCTTC.

This chain links TRBV5-1 with TRBJ2-7; 9 bases match TRBD1. The CDR3 is 13 residues long. V gave up 7 bases and J gave up 5 bases; unmatched junction bases: 7. Germline loops: CDR1 SGHRS, CDR2 YFSETQ. CDR3 sequence (DNA): TGCGCCAGCCGACGGGGACAGGGAGACGAGCAGTACTTC. It specifies CASRRGQGDEQYF.